These T cell receptor beta chains were read from a single sample in a study of Ad26.COV2.S vaccination and SARS-CoV-2 variants. Sequencing was performed with immunoSEQ multiplex PCR; in TCRdb, only in-frame clones are kept and a portion is missing. Altogether about 400,000 clones are present, over 75% being singletons, with the ten largest covering under 2%. This specimen was peripheral blood, taken in a trial of Ad26.COV2.S vaccine versus placebo. The source of these receptors is a person aged 18-60 years who received the Ad26.COV2.S COVID-19 vaccine or a placebo. Each CDR3 is given with its conserved first and last residue. A D gene is named only where the DNA matches it firmly. The size entry is marked missing in some rows and otherwise reads once, few, many or a size class.

NA	TRBJ2-3	NA	TRBV5-8	CASSFRQILTDTQYF	TGTGCCAGCAGCTTCAGACAGATCCTCACAGATACGCAGTATTTT
NA	TRBJ2-1	NA	TRBV11-3	CASSQGLADNEQFF	TGTGCCAGCAGCCAGGGACTCGCCGACAATGAGCAGTTCTTC
NA	TRBJ2-6	NA	TRBV7-3	CASSFGRSGANVLTF	TGTGCCAGCAGCTTCGGACGGTCTGGGGCCAACGTCCTGACTTTC
NA	TRBJ2-7	NA	TRBV11-2	CASSLDSNGPYEQYF	TGTGCCAGCAGCTTAGATAGCAACGGCCCCTACGAGCAGTACTTC
NA	TRBJ2-2	NA	TRBV7-9	CASSHDSYTGELFF	TGTGCCAGCAGCCACGACAGTTACACCGGGGAGCTGTTTTTT
TRBD1	TRBJ1-1	NA	TRBV4-2	CASSQGDRNTEAFF	TGTGCCAGCAGCCAGGGGGACAGGAACACTGAAGCTTTCTTT
NA	TRBJ2-5	NA	TRBV30	CAWSVRETQYF	TGTGCCTGGAGTGTACGTGAGACCCAGTACTTC
NA	TRBJ2-5	NA	TRBV11-3	CASSLTGMKTQYF	TGTGCCAGCAGCTTAACAGGGATGAAGACCCAGTACTTC
TRBD1	TRBJ1-1	NA	TRBV7-9	CASGRGETEAFF	TGTGCCAGCGGCAGGGGGGAAACTGAAGCTTTCTTT
NA	TRBJ1-3	NA	TRBV27	CASTTLGSAGAFGNTIYF	TGTGCCAGCACCACATTGGGGAGCGCAGGAGCTTTTGGAAACACCATATATTTT
TRBD2	TRBJ2-3	NA	TRBV5-6	CASSGGLAGVWYF	TGTGCCAGCAGCGGGGGACTAGCGGGAGTTTGGTATTTT
TRBD1	TRBJ2-4	NA	TRBV9	CASSVARDRDKNIQYF	TGTGCCAGCAGCGTAGCAAGGGACAGGGACAAAAACATTCAGTACTTC
NA	TRBJ2-1	NA	TRBV5-1	CASSLGVLAAAPIYNEQFF	TGCGCCAGCAGCTTGGGGGTTTTAGCGGCCGCTCCGATCTACAATGAGCAGTTCTTC
NA	TRBJ2-7	NA	TRBV21-1	CASSSKAGTGVDRYEQYF	TGTGCCAGCAGCTCAAAGGCCGGGACAGGGGTCGATCGCTACGAGCAGTACTTC
NA	TRBJ2-1	NA	TRBV18	CASSPPSAGYNEQFF	TGTGCCAGCTCACCACCTAGCGCGGGATACAATGAGCAGTTCTTC
TRBD2	TRBJ2-1	NA	TRBV11-3	CASSLLGLAGRNEQFF	TGTGCCAGCAGCTTATTGGGCCTAGCGGGAAGGAATGAGCAGTTCTTC
TRBD2	TRBJ2-1	NA	TRBV19	CASSTAGLAYNEQFF	TGTGCCAGTAGTACTGCGGGACTAGCCTACAATGAGCAGTTCTTC
NA	TRBJ1-5	NA	TRBV6-1	CASSEWADRNQPQHF	TGTGCCAGCAGTGAATGGGCAGACCGCAATCAGCCCCAGCATTTT
TRBD1	TRBJ1-4	NA	TRBV15	CATSDRAGTNEKLFF	TGTGCCACCAGTGACAGGGCAGGAACTAATGAAAAACTGTTTTTT
NA	TRBJ2-7	NA	TRBV7-3	CASSPPGRGYEQYF	TGTGCCAGCAGCCCTCCGGGACGGGGATACGAGCAGTACTTC
NA	TRBJ2-5	NA	TRBV27	CASSPRGAQETQYF	TGTGCCAGCAGTCCCCGGGGAGCACAAGAGACCCAGTACTTC
NA	TRBJ2-1	NA	TRBV6-5	CASRRAGTSYNEQFF	TGTGCCAGCAGGCGGGCAGGGACAAGCTACAATGAGCAGTTCTTC
TRBD1	TRBJ2-4	NA	TRBV2	CASSDARQGVSIQYF	TGTGCCAGCAGTGACGCGCGACAGGGGGTCAGTATTCAGTACTTC
NA	TRBJ2-2	NA	TRBV6-5	CATGGSNTGELFF	TGCGCTACAGGAGGATCGAACACCGGGGAGCTGTTTTTT
TRBD1	TRBJ1-5	NA	TRBV6-8	CASSRGQGVYSNQPQHF	TGTGCCAGCAGCCGAGGACAGGGAGTCTATAGCAATCAGCCCCAGCATTTT
NA	TRBJ2-2	NA	TRBV11-3	CASSLGTPRRNTGELFF	TGTGCCAGCAGCTTAGGGACACCCCGGCGGAACACCGGGGAGCTGTTTTTT
NA	TRBJ1-4	NA	TRBV5-1	CASSPGSANEKLFF	TGCGCCAGCAGCCCCGGGTCGGCTAATGAAAAACTGTTTTTT
NA	TRBJ1-5	NA	TRBV28	CASSRGIMPQHF	TGTGCCAGCAGCCGGGGGATTATGCCCCAGCATTTT
NA	TRBJ2-1	NA	TRBV29-1	CSVMSPGVVNEQFF	TGCAGCGTGATGTCCCCGGGAGTTGTTAATGAGCAGTTCTTC
NA	TRBJ1-4	NA	TRBV5-8	CASSYGPPEKLFF	TGTGCCAGCAGCTACGGCCCCCCTGAAAAACTGTTTTTT
NA	TRBJ2-7	once	TRBV3-1/TRBV3-2	CASSQGVGDYEQYF	TGTGCCAGCAGCCAAGGGGTGGGGGACTACGAGCAGTACTTC
NA	TRBJ2-2	many	TRBV28	CASSHMTDMNTGELFF	TGTGCCAGCAGTCATATGACAGACATGAACACCGGGGAGCTGTTTTTT
TRBD1	TRBJ1-2	NA	TRBV5-5	CASSWGQGARDGYTF	TGTGCCAGCAGCTGGGGACAGGGGGCGCGGGACGGCTACACCTTC
NA	TRBJ1-5	NA	TRBV7-9	CASSLGWDTPQHF	TGTGCCAGCAGCTTAGGTTGGGACACCCCCCAGCATTTT
TRBD1	TRBJ1-1	NA	TRBV10-2	CAARTGNTEAFF	TGCGCCGCCCGGACAGGGAACACTGAAGCTTTCTTT
NA	TRBJ1-6	NA	TRBV19	CASSSRGGNSPLHF	TGTGCCAGTAGTTCCCGCGGGGGGAATTCACCCCTCCACTTT
NA	TRBJ1-5	few	TRBV9	CASSVVPGVIQHF	TGTGCCAGCAGCGTAGTGCCGGGGGTGATCCAGCATTTT
TRBD2	TRBJ2-5	NA	TRBV28	CASSLRRSGGRAGETQYF	TGTGCCAGCAGTTTGAGGCGTAGCGGTGGGAGGGCCGGAGAGACCCAGTACTTC
TRBD1	TRBJ2-7	NA	TRBV5-5	CASSLQPDRVDEQYF	TGTGCCAGCAGCTTGCAGCCGGACAGGGTCGACGAGCAGTACTTC
TRBD1	TRBJ2-1	NA	TRBV7-9	CASIRGRSRDEQFF	TGTGCCAGCATCAGGGGGCGGTCTCGGGATGAGCAGTTCTTC
NA	TRBJ1-2	once	TRBV28	CASRAGGDYGYTF	TGTGCCAGCAGAGCTGGGGGAGACTATGGCTACACCTTC
NA	TRBJ2-7	NA	TRBV5-4	CASSLESRAPGEQYF	TGTGCCAGCAGCTTGGAGTCCAGGGCCCCGGGGGAGCAGTACTTC
NA	TRBJ1-2	NA	TRBV6-5	CASTPLVGASGYTF	TGTGCCAGCACCCCACTCGTCGGGGCTTCTGGCTACACCTTC
TRBD1	TRBJ1-4	few	TRBV7-2	CASSLGQGEKLFF	TGTGCCAGCAGCTTGGGACAGGGTGAAAAACTGTTTTTT
TRBD2	TRBJ2-1	NA	TRBV4-2	CASSPGTSGSAVRNEQFF	TGTGCCAGCAGCCCAGGGACTAGCGGGAGTGCCGTCCGCAATGAGCAGTTCTTC
TRBD1	TRBJ1-2	NA	TRBV2	CASSVTGGDYGYTF	TGTGCCAGCAGTGTAACAGGGGGAGACTATGGCTACACCTTC
TRBD2	TRBJ2-7	NA	TRBV7-9	CASSVTSGRPSAYGYEQYF	TGTGCCAGCAGCGTGACTAGCGGGAGGCCCTCGGCGTACGGGTACGAGCAGTACTTC